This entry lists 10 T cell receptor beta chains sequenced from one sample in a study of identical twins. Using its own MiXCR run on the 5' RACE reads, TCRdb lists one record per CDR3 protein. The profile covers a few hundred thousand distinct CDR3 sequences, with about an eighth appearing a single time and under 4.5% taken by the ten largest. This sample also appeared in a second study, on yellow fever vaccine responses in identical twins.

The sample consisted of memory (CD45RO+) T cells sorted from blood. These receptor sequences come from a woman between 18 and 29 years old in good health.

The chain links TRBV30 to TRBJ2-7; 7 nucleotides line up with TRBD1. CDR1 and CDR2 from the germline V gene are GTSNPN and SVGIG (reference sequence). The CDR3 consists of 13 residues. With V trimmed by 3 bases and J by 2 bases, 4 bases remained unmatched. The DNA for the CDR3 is TGTGCCTGGAGAAAGGGACAGACCTACGAGCAGTACTTC. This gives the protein CAWRKGQTYEQYF.

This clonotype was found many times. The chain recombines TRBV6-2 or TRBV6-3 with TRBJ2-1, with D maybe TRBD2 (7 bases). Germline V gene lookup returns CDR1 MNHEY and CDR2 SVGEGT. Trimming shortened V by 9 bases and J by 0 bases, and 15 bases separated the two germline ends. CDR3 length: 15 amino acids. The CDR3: CASNERDNSYNEQFF. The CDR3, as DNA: TGTGCCAGTAACGAGCGGGACAACTCCTACAATGAGCAGTTCTTC.

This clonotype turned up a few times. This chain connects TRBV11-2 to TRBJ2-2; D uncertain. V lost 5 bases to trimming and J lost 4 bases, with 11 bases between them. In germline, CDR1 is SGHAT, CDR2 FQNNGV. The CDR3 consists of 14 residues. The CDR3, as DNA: TGTGCCAGCAGCCTCATAGGACGCACCGGGGAGCTGTTTTTT. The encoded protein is CASSLIGRTGELFF.

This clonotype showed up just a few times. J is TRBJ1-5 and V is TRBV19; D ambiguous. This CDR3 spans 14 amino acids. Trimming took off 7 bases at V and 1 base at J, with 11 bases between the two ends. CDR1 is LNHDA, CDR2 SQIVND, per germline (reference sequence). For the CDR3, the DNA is TGTGCCAGTACGGAAGGAGACAGCAATCAGCCCCAGCATTTT. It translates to CASTEGDSNQPQHF.

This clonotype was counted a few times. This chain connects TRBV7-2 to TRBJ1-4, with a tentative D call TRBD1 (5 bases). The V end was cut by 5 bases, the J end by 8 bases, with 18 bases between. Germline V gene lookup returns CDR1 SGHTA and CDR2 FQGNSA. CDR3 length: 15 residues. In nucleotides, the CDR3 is TGTGCCAGCAGCCGACAAACTGGGGCTGGAGAAAAACTGTTTTTT. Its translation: CASSRQTGAGEKLFF.

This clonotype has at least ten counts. Here the CDR3 DNA reads TGCGCCAGCAGCCAAGTTCCCAGCTCTGGGGCCAACGTCCTGACTTTC. Its protein is CASSQVPSSGANVLTF. The chain links TRBV4-3 to TRBJ2-6; the D is unclear. This CDR3 is built from 16 residues. Trimming took off 1 base at V and 0 bases at J, with 7 bases between the two ends. Looked up from germline, CDR1 is LGHNA and CDR2 is YSLEER.

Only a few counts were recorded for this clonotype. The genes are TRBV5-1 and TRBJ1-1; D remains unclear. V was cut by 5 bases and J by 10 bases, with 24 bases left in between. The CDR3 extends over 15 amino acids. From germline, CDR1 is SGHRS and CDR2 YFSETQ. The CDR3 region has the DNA TGCGCCAGCAGACCGGCCGCAGACGGTCGCTCACGAGCTTTCTTT. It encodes CASRPAADGRSRAFF.

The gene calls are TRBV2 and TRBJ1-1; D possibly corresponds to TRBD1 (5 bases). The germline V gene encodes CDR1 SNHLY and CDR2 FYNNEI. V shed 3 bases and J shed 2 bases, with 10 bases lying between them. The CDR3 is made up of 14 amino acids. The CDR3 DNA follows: TGTGCCAGCAGTGAGCAGGGAATTAACACTGAAGCTTTCTTT. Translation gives CASSEQGINTEAFF.

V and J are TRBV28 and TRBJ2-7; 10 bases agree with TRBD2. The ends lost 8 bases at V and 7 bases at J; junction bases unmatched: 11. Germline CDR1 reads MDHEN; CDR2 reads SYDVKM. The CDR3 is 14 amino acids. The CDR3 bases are TGTGCCAGCCGGACTAGCGGCAACAACTATGAGCAGTACTTC. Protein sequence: CASRTSGNNYEQYF.

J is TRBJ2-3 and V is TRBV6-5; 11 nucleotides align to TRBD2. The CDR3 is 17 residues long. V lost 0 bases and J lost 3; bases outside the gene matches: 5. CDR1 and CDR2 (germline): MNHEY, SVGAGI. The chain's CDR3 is CASSYSIAGGPTDTQYF. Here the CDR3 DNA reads TGTGCCAGCAGTTACTCCATAGCGGGGGGGCCGACAGATACGCAGTATTTT.